What follows are 20 T cell receptor beta chains derived from one specimen sequenced in a study of cytomegalovirus exposure and HLA in healthy donors. In the PCR, 60 Vbeta and 13 Jbeta primers were used. This table comes from immunoSEQ multiplex PCR, and its TCRdb copy is limited to in-frame clones, with some not included. Of some 180,000 clones listed, 82% are singletons. Sequences were obtained from PBMCs. The receptors here all came from a man aged 35-49 years in good health and CMV-seronegative.

This rearrangement joins TRBV5-1 to TRBJ1-5, with D unresolved. Deletions cut 4 bases from V and 4 bases from J, with 12 bases between. Germline CDR1 and CDR2: SGHRS and YFSETQ. There are 14 residues in the CDR3. The CDR3 coding sequence is TGCGCCAGCAGCCCGGGAGGAACGAATCAGCCCCAGCATTTT. Translation: CASSPGGTNQPQHF.

The rearrangement uses TRBV6-4 and TRBJ2-5; 12 bases align to TRBD2. From germline, CDR1 is MRHNA and CDR2 SNTAGT. Trimming took 3 bases from V and 5 from J; bases not matched to a gene: 10. The CDR3 sequence is 17 residues long. The CDR3 nucleotides are TGTGCCAGCAGTGATTGGATCCTAGCGGGAGGGGAGGAGACCCAGTACTTC. Protein: CASSDWILAGGEETQYF.

This clone was recorded once. The J gene is TRBJ1-1, the V gene TRBV30; TRBD1 matches 8 bases. CDR1 and CDR2 (germline): GTSNPN, SVGIG (reference sequence). V lost 3 bases and J lost 5; bases outside the gene matches: 11. The CDR3 runs 15 residues. The CDR3 region is CAWRARQGMETEAFF. CDR3 nucleotides: TGTGCCTGGAGAGCCAGACAGGGGATGGAAACTGAAGCTTTCTTT.

In its sample, this clone was seen once. This chain joins TRBV7-3 and TRBJ2-1; possibly TRBD2 for D (5 bases). Looked up from germline, CDR1 is SGHTA and CDR2 is FQGTGA. V was trimmed by 2 bases and J by 2 bases, leaving 13 bases between them. CDR3 length equals 16 residues. The CDR3 DNA reads as TGTGCCAGCAGCTTACTGGGAGCGGAGACCTACAATGAGCAGTTCTTC. Its protein is CASSLLGAETYNEQFF. Full variable domain (rest looked up from reference TRBV7-3 and TRBJ2-1): GAGVSQTPSNKVTEKGKYVELRCDPISGHTALYWYRQSLGQGPEFLIYFQGTGAADDSGLPNDRFFAVRPEGSVSTLKIQRTERGDSAVYLCASSLLGAETYNEQFFGPGTRLTVL.

This clone appeared a few times. The chain employs TRBV25-1 and TRBJ2-3; possible D gene TRBD2, 6 bases. This CDR3 comprises 15 residues. V was clipped by 5 bases and J by 2 bases, with 14 bases between them. Germline CDR1 and CDR2: MGHDK and SYGVNS. The CDR3 DNA reads TGTGCCAGCAGTTTACAGCGGGCAAACACAGATACGCAGTATTTT. It encodes CASSLQRANTDTQYF.

The sample holds a few counts of this clone. This CDR3 is CASSLPGLGDNEQFF. The DNA of the CDR3 is TGTGCCAGCAGCTTACCGGGACTAGGGGACAATGAGCAGTTCTTC. This chain connects TRBV7-6 to TRBJ2-1; 8 bases fit TRBD2. Germline V CDR1 and CDR2: SGHVS, FNYEAQ. Trimming took 2 bases from V and 5 from J; bases not matched to a gene: 5. The CDR3 runs to 15 residues.

This chain connects TRBV29-1 to TRBJ2-1; TRBD2 agrees at 11 bases. The germline gives CDR1 SQVTM, CDR2 ANQGSEA. The CDR3 spans 15 residues. V gave up 3 bases and J gave up 8 bases; unmatched junction bases: 9. Here the CDR3 DNA reads TGCAGCGTTGACGGTGGACTAGCGGGTAGAGATGAGCAGTTCTTC. Encoded protein: CSVDGGLAGRDEQFF.

This clone has just a few counts. This sequence joins TRBV18 and TRBJ1-5, with D possibly TRBD1 on 6 matching bases. The CDR3 runs 14 residues. The V end lost 3 bases, the J end lost 3 bases, and 9 bases lay between the germline ends. Germline-derived CDR1 and CDR2 are KGHSH and LQKENI. CDR3 DNA sequence: TGTGCCAGCTCACCTGGACAGTACAATCAGCCCCAGCATTTT. This sequence encodes CASSPGQYNQPQHF.

The V gene is TRBV28, the J gene TRBJ1-1; 9 bases line up with TRBD1. The germline V gene has CDR1 MDHEN and CDR2 SYDVKM. The V and J ends lost 4 bases and 4 bases, in that order; junction bases with no gene match: 1. The CDR3 is made up of 13 amino acids. The CDR3 DNA reads TGTGCCAGCAGTTGGACAGGGGCCACTGAAGCTTTCTTT. Translating gives CASSWTGATEAFF.

The rearrangement uses TRBV5-4 and TRBJ1-4, with D perhaps TRBD1 (6 bases). Germline CDR1 and CDR2: SGHNT and YYREEE (reference sequence). V lost 3 bases and J lost 8, with 23 bases in between. There are 17 residues in the CDR3. The CDR3: CASSSFDRMGRGEKLFF. The CDR3 bases are TGTGCCAGCAGCTCCTTTGACAGGATGGGGAGAGGGGAAAAACTGTTTTTT.

This clone has only a few counts. CDR3 protein: CASRNQGAGANVLTF. CDR3 nucleotide sequence: TGTGCCAGTAGGAATCAGGGGGCTGGGGCCAACGTCCTGACTTTC. The rearrangement joins TRBV19 to TRBJ2-6; 7 nucleotides line up with TRBD1. Trimming removed 6 bases from V and 2 bases from J; junction bases left unmatched: 4. CDR3 length: 15 residues. CDR1 and CDR2 from the germline V gene are LNHDA and SQIVND (reference sequence).

The CDR3 DNA sequence: TGTGCCAGCAGCTTATATCGGGAGACCCAGTACTTC. This translates into CASSLYRETQYF. The gene calls are TRBV7-2 and TRBJ2-5; D gene ambiguous. Germline CDR1 reads SGHTA; CDR2 reads FQGNSA. V was clipped by 2 bases and J by 5 bases, with 6 bases between them. The CDR3 extends over 12 amino acids.

This sequence joins TRBV18 and TRBJ2-3; 7 bases align to TRBD2. This CDR3 has 16 residues. The germline gives CDR1 KGHSH, CDR2 LQKENI. After removal of 0 bases from V and 5 bases from J, the junction contained 8 bases not matched to a gene. CDR3 sequence: CASSPPRTRSKDTQYF. The CDR3 DNA sequence: TGTGCCAGCTCACCACCGAGGACTAGGAGTAAAGATACGCAGTATTTT.

The chain has TRBV5-6 and TRBJ1-4; tentative D call: TRBD1 (5 bases). CDR1 is SGHDT and CDR2 is YYEEEE in the germline V gene. This CDR3 contains 16 residues. V lost 4 bases and J 0 bases, leaving 13 bases between the germline ends. CDR3 amino acids: CASSLGRGATNEKLFF. CDR3 sequence (DNA): TGTGCCAGCAGCCTCGGGAGGGGTGCAACTAATGAAAAACTGTTTTTT.

The chain carries TRBV18 and TRBJ1-1, with a weak D call TRBD1 (5 bases). The CDR3 extends over 17 amino acids. Germline values: CDR1 KGHSH, CDR2 LQKENI. Trimming took 2 bases from V and 0 from J, leaving 16 bases between them. Here the CDR3 DNA reads TGTGCCAGCTCACCATTAGGGGCAGATGCCCTGAACACTGAAGCTTTCTTT. This translates into CASSPLGADALNTEAFF.

The V gene is TRBV11-2, the J gene TRBJ2-5, with D maybe TRBD1 (7 bases). V was cut by 4 bases and J by 5 bases, with 17 bases left in between. Germline V lookup: CDR1 SGHAT, CDR2 FQNNGV. The CDR3 length is 15 residues. CDR3 sequence reads: CASSSYQGGRETQYF. CDR3 bases: TGTGCCAGCAGCTCGTACCAGGGGGGAAGGGAGACCCAGTACTTC.

The chain is built from TRBV11-3 and TRBJ1-2; TRBD1 aligns across 7 bases. This CDR3 is 14 amino acids long. Germline trimming cut 5 bases from V and 14 bases from J; bases unmatched to any gene: 17. Germline-derived CDR1 and CDR2 are SGHNT and YENEEA. CDR3 sequence reads: CASSLGTDPLRETF. Written as DNA, the CDR3 is TGTGCCAGCAGCCTTGGGACAGACCCCCTTCGGGAGACCTTC.

The chain carries TRBV6-5 and TRBJ1-2; TRBD1 might be the D (5 bases). The V and J ends lost 2 bases and 4 bases respectively, with 8 bases between them. The CDR3 has 13 residues. Per the germline V gene, CDR1 is MNHEY and CDR2 is SVGAGI. CDR3 bases: TGTGCCAGCAGTTACGGGGGGGGCTATGGCTACACCTTC. Translating it yields CASSYGGGYGYTF.

The rearrangement joins TRBV9 to TRBJ1-3; D remains ambiguous. This CDR3 is built from 14 residues. V was trimmed by 7 bases and J by 2 bases, leaving 13 bases between them. CDR1 and CDR2 (germline): SGDLS, YYNGEE. This CDR3 is CASRAEGTGNTIYF. The CDR3 DNA reads as TGTGCCAGCCGAGCTGAGGGTACTGGAAACACCATATATTTT.

This chain links TRBV6-5 with TRBJ2-1; TRBD2 might be the D (6 bases). CDR1 MNHEY and CDR2 SVGAGI come from the germline V gene. Trimming left V 8 bases short and J 7 bases short, with 12 bases between. CDR3 length equals 12 residues. This CDR3 reads CASGTSPNEQFF. The CDR3 DNA follows: TGTGCCAGCGGAACTAGCCCTAATGAGCAGTTCTTC.